This T cell receptor (beta chain) emerged from a study of CD8 T cells in Susac syndrome (dated by TCRdb to between 2017 and 2020). Some background on the complete study: Of the Susac syndrome patients who were sequenced, roughly 6 had clinically active disease and about eight were in clinical remission. At the time of blood withdrawal, Susac syndrome patients were either therapy-naive, taking corticosteroids (with some also receiving IVIg), or on IVIg alone. Whether CD8+ T cell activation and differentiation in Susac syndrome was antigen driven was tested using repertoire sequencing. On the study overall, not on this receptor specifically: The number of individuals in the TCR sequencing and HLA analysis was acknowledged as relatively small. In the CD4+ T cell repertoire of Susac syndrome patients, clonal expansion was not detected.

RNA was extracted using the RNeasy kit, and about 0.45 to 1 microgram was reverse transcribed with random hexamers. The immunoSEQ multiplex PCR assay, covering 54 Vbeta and 13 Jbeta segments, was used to amplify TCR beta CDR3 regions. To correct PCR amplification bias, a synthetic template baseline was used for both primer optimization and computational correction. The study's processing was this. Reads were annotated to V, D and J genes per IMGT and analyzed with immunoSEQ Analyzer, keeping only productive sequences. Clonality was calculated as one minus the Shannon entropy normalized by log2 of the number of productive unique sequences. For each patient and control, public and private clones were evaluated within the 100 most prevalent clones. A clone was defined as Susac-specific if it was absent from the healthy and MS cohorts, from about a thousand published viral clones and from other ImmuneACCESS disease sequences. TCRdb reran the public reads through fastp at Q25 and MiXCR, keeping productive beta chains. Records with the same CDR3 protein are collapsed into one entry carrying the most frequent genes and DNA. The V and J calls come from TCRdb's annotation, not from the publication. Counted in this sample were about 150,000 distinct CDR3 sequences; 85% to 95% of them appeared once. The ten biggest clones cover 0.16% of the sample.

High-throughput TCR beta sequencing profiled peripheral blood CD8+ and CD4+ T cells from healthy donors, Susac syndrome patients and multiple sclerosis patients. The Susac syndrome patients fulfilled recently defined diagnostic criteria for either definite or probable disease. CD8+ TEMRA cells were enriched by FACS, while bulk CD8+ and CD4+ T cells were purified by magnetic negative isolation. Blood was drawn into EDTA tubes, processed within 24 hours, and PBMCs were isolated by density gradient centrifugation. PBMCs destined for TCR sequencing were cryopreserved in liquid nitrogen and later thawed in a 37 °C water bath. The sorted or isolated CD4+, CD8+ and CD8+ TEMRA cells reached a purity of at least 90%. Note on this clonotype: Its recognized antigen is unknown. The input lacks base qualities; no much larger clone sits a single base away.

V loses 3 bases at its end and J loses 6 bases; junction bases beyond the gene matches: 0. CDR1 is given as LNHNV and CDR2 as YYDKDF, both from the germline V gene (reference sequence). The cysteine opens and the phenylalanine closes a CDR3 of 13 amino acids. Only the CDR3 DNA is retained, 39 bases long and in frame from the first base. Material: CD4+ T cells from PBMCs. This clonotype was sampled from a human donor with Susac syndrome. The chain links TRBV15 with TRBJ2-1, and 9 junctional nucleotides match TRBD1. The sequenced DNA: TGTGCCACCAGCAGGGACAGGGGCAATGAGCAGTTCTTC. This is translated as CATSRDRGNEQFF.